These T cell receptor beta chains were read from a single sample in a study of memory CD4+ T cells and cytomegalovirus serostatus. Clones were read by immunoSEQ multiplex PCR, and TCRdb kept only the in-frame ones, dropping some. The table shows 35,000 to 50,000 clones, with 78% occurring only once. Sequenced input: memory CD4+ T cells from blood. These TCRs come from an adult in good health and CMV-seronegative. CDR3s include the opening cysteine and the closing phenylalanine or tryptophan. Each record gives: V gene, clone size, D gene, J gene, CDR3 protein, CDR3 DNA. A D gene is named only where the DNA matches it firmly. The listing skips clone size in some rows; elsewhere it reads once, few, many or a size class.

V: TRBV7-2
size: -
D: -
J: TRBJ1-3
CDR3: CASSSQRVSGNTIYF
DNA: TGTGCCAGCAGCTCCCAAAGAGTCTCTGGAAACACCATATATTTT

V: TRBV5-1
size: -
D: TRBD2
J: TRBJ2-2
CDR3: CASSPLAGEKTGELFF
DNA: TGCGCCAGCAGCCCCCTAGCGGGGGAGAAAACCGGGGAGCTGTTTTTT

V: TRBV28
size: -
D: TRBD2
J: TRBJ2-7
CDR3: CASSSFTGGGYEQYF
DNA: TGTGCCAGCAGCTCGTTTACTGGGGGGGGCTACGAGCAGTACTTC

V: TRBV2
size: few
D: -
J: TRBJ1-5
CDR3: CASSEEGINQPQHF
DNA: TGTGCCAGCAGTGAGGAAGGGATTAATCAGCCCCAGCATTTT

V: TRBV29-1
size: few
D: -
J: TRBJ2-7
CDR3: CSVGPGYYEQYF
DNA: TGCAGCGTTGGGCCAGGGTATTACGAGCAGTACTTC

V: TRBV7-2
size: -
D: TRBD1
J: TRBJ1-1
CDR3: CASSLSTGAAFF
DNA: TGTGCCAGCAGCTTAAGTACAGGGGCCGCTTTCTTT

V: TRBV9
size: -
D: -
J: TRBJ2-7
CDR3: CASSPPTGAYEQYF
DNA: TGTGCCAGCAGCCCCCCGACAGGAGCCTACGAGCAGTACTTC

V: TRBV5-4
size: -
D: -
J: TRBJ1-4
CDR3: CASSLFPEKLFF
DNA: TGTGCCAGCAGCTTGTTTCCTGAAAAACTGTTTTTT

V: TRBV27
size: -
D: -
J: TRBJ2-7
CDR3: CASSGGQGLSYEQYF
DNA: TGTGCCAGCAGTGGCGGGCAGGGGTTGTCCTACGAGCAGTACTTC

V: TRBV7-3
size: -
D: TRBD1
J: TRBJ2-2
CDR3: CASSFGAGGLTGELFF
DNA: TGTGCCAGCAGCTTTGGGGCAGGGGGTCTCACCGGGGAGCTGTTTTTT

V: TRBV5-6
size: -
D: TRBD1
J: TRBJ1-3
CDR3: CASSRDSTSGNTIYF
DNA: TGTGCCAGCAGCCGGGACAGTACCTCTGGAAACACCATATATTTT

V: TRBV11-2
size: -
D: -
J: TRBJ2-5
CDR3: CASSLRGGAPGETQYF
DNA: TGTGCCAGCAGCTTAAGGGGGGGGGCCCCCGGGGAGACCCAGTACTTC

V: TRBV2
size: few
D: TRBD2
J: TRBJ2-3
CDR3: CASSDGLAGVSDTQYF
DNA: TGTGCCAGCAGTGACGGGCTAGCGGGGGTTAGCGATACGCAGTATTTT

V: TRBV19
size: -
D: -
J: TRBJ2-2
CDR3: CASTPGDNRANTGELFF
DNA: TGTGCCAGTACCCCAGGGGACAATCGGGCCAACACCGGGGAGCTGTTTTTT

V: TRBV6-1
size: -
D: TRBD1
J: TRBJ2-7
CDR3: CAAEPGQGIGEQYF
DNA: TGTGCCGCTGAACCGGGACAGGGAATTGGGGAGCAGTACTTC

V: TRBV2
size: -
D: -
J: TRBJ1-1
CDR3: CASRTREATEAFF
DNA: TGTGCCAGCCGGACAAGGGAGGCCACTGAAGCTTTCTTT

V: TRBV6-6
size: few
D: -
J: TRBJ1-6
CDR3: CASSLARENSPLHF
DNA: TGTGCCAGCAGTCTCGCCAGGGAAAATTCACCCCTCCACTTT

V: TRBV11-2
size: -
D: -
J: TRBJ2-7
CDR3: CASSFSTFGLEQYF
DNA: TGTGCCAGCAGCTTTAGTACCTTCGGACTCGAGCAGTACTTC

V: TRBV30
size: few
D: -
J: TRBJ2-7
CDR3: CAWSPNPRDDEQYF
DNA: TGTGCCTGGAGTCCGAATCCCCGGGACGACGAGCAGTACTTC

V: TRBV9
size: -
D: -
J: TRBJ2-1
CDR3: CASSVDGDNEQFF
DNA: TGTGCCAGCAGCGTGGACGGAGACAATGAGCAGTTCTTC

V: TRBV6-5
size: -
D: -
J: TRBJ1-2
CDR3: CASRTGTTSGYTF
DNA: TGTGCCAGCAGAACCGGGACAACCAGTGGCTACACCTTC

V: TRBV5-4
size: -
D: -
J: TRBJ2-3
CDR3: CASSLTRTNTDTQYF
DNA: TGTGCCAGCAGCTTGACTAGAACGAACACAGATACGCAGTATTTT

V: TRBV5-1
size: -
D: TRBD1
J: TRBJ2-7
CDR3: CASSTWDRGYEQYF
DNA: TGCGCCAGCAGCACCTGGGACAGGGGGTACGAGCAGTACTTC

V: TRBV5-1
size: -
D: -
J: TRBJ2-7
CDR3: CASSPRGPAYEQYF
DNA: TGCGCCAGCAGCCCGCGTGGGCCAGCCTACGAGCAGTACTTC

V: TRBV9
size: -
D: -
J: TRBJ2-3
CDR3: CASSFLGSTDTQYF
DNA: TGTGCCAGCAGCTTTCTAGGGAGCACAGATACGCAGTATTTT

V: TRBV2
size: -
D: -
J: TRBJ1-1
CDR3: CASSEARSLGSVEEAFF
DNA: TGTGCCAGCAGTGAAGCGCGGTCCCTGGGGTCCGTCGAGGAAGCTTTCTTT

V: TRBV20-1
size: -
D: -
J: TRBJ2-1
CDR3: CSASATTEQFF
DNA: TGCAGTGCTAGCGCCACGACTGAGCAGTTCTTC

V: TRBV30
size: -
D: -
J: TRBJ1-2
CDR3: CARDDGYTF
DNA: TGTGCCAGGGACGATGGCTACACCTTC

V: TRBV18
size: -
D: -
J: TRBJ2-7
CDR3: CASSPNPVPYGEQYF
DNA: TGTGCCAGCTCACCGAACCCAGTCCCCTATGGCGAGCAGTACTTC

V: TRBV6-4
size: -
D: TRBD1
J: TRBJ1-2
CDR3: CASSDSGRGERDGYTF
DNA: TGTGCCAGCAGTGACTCGGGCAGGGGGGAAAGGGATGGCTACACCTTC

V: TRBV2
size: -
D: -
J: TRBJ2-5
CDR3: CASTVGQETQYF
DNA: TGTGCCAGCACCGTCGGCCAAGAGACCCAGTACTTC

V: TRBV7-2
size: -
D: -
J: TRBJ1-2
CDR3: CASWELRVAGYTF
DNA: TGTGCCAGCTGGGAGTTGAGGGTGGCTGGCTACACCTTC

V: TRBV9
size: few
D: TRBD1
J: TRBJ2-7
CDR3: CASSVNTGGEQYF
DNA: TGTGCCAGCAGCGTAAATACAGGGGGCGAGCAGTACTTC

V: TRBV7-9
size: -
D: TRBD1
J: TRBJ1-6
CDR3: CASSLGQGKSSPLHF
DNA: TGTGCCAGCAGCTTAGGACAGGGAAAAAGTTCACCCCTCCACTTT

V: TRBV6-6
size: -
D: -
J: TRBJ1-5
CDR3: CASRRDGYSNQPQHF
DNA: TGTGCCAGCAGAAGGGACGGCTATAGCAATCAGCCCCAGCATTTT

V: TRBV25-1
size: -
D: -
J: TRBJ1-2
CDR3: CASSEVDGYTF
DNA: TGTGCCAGCAGTGAAGTCGATGGCTACACCTTC

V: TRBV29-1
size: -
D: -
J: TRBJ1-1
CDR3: CSVERNQEAFF
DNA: TGCAGCGTTGAGAGGAACCAGGAAGCTTTCTTT

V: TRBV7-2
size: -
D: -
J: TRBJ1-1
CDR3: CASSLMTDYTEAFF
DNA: TGTGCCAGCAGCTTGATGACGGATTACACTGAAGCTTTCTTT

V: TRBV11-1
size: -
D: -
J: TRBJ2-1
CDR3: CASSLSFASDEQFF
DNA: TGTGCCAGCAGCTTAAGTTTCGCGTCGGATGAGCAGTTCTTC

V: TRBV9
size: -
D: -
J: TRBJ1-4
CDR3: CASSVAGGSTNEKLFF
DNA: TGTGCCAGCAGCGTAGCGGGGGGATCAACTAATGAAAAACTGTTTTTT

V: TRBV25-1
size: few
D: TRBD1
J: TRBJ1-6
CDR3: CASSRDRVTPLHF
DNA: TGTGCCAGCAGCCGGGACAGGGTTACACCCCTCCACTTT

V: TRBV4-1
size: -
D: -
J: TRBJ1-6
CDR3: CASSLSGEFGSPLHF
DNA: TGCGCCAGCAGCCTTTCGGGAGAGTTTGGTTCACCCCTCCACTTT

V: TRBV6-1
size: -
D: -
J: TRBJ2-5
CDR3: CASSKGLQETQYF
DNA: TGTGCCAGCAGTAAGGGCCTTCAAGAGACCCAGTACTTC

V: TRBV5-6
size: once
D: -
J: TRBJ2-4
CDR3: CASSRGTAKNIQYF
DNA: TGTGCCAGCAGCAGAGGGACAGCCAAAAACATTCAGTACTTC

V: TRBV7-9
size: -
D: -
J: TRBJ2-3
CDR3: CASSLGWGDTQYF
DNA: TGTGCCAGCAGCTTAGGGTGGGGGGATACGCAGTATTTT

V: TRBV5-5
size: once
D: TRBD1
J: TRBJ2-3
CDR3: CASSPDRGRTDTQYF
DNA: TGTGCCAGCAGCCCAGACAGGGGGCGGACAGATACGCAGTATTTT

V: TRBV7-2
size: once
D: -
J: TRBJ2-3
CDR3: CASSLVDGYTDTQYF
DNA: TGTGCCAGCAGCTTAGTGGACGGATACACAGATACGCAGTATTTT

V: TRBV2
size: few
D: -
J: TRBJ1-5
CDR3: CASSIGQPQHF
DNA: TGTGCCAGCAGTATTGGTCAGCCCCAGCATTTT

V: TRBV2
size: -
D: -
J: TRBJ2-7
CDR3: CAAEVRGDTYEQYF
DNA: TGTGCCGCAGAGGTCAGGGGTGACACCTACGAGCAGTACTTC

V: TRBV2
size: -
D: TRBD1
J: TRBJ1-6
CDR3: CASRTTGGRNSPLHF
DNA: TGTGCCAGCAGGACGACAGGGGGCAGAAATTCACCCCTCCACTTT

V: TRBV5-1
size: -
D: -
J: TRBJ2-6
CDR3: CASSLSSGRTEFPGANVLTF
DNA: TGCGCCAGCAGCTTGTCTTCGGGACGAACAGAGTTCCCTGGGGCCAACGTCCTGACTTTC

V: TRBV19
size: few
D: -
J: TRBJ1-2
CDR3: CASSIDGQGAGGYTF
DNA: TGTGCCAGTAGTATAGATGGACAAGGCGCTGGTGGCTACACCTTC

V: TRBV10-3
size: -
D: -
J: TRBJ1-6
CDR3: CAISEPRDGKYSPLHF
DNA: TGTGCCATCAGTGAGCCACGGGACGGAAAATATTCACCCCTCCACTTT

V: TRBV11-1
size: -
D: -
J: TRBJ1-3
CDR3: CASSFEPGRRSGNTIYF
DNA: TGTGCCAGCAGCTTTGAACCGGGACGTCGCTCTGGAAACACCATATATTTT

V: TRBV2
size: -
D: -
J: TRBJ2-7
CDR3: CASSEAASYEQYF
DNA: TGTGCCAGCAGTGAAGCGGCGTCCTACGAGCAGTACTTC

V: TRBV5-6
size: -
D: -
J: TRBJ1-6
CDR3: CASSLFVTRNSPLHF
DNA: TGTGCCAGCAGCTTGTTCGTTACGAGGAATTCACCCCTCCACTTT

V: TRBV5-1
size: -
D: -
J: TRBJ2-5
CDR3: CASSSVSSVVKTQYF
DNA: TGCGCCAGCAGCTCCGTTAGTTCGGTGGTTAAGACCCAGTACTTC

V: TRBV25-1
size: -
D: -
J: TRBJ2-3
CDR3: CASKASGTDTQYF
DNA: TGTGCCAGCAAGGCTAGCGGCACAGATACGCAGTATTTT

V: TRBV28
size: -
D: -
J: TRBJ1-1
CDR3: CASSLPNQGNTEAFF
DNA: TGTGCCAGCAGTTTACCCAATCAGGGAAACACTGAAGCTTTCTTT